The T cell receptor (beta chain) described here comes from a study of T cells after yellow fever vaccination. At the level of the study: The fractions with low cell numbers were processed using SMART-Seq v4 Ultra Low Input.

This clonotype was counted ten times or more. The antigen remains unidentified. Study-wide results and caveats: Repertoires sorted by FACS could include abundant clonotypes that are contaminants from the bulk population. Clonotypes shared by both compartments, CD4 and CD8, made up a small share.

TCR cDNA, made by 5'RACE template switching, carried an added universal primer site and UMIs. One entry per CDR3 protein, called by TCRdb with MiXCR from the 5' RACE reads. The table records 300,000 to 400,000 distinct CDR3 sequences, roughly 7.5% of them present only once. Unmatched junction bases numbered 9, after V lost 6 bases and J lost 0 bases. The germline V gene encodes CDR1 LGHNA and CDR2 YNFKEQ. CDR3 length equals 17 residues. This receptor was taken from a man in his late teens or twenties who received the YFV17D yellow fever vaccine. The sample consisted of PBMCs, taken approximately 47 days after the first yellow fever vaccination. The chain links TRBV4-2 to TRBJ2-7; 12 nucleotides line up with TRBD2. Here the CDR3 DNA reads TGTGCCAGCAGTCGTACTAGGACTAGCGGGGCCTCCTACGAGCAGTACTTC. This translates into CASSRTRTSGASYEQYF.